These T cell receptor beta chains were read from a single sample in a study of cytomegalovirus exposure and HLA in healthy donors. The assay was immunoSEQ multiplex PCR, and TCRdb's table has in-frame clones only and misses some. The sample lists about 110,000 clones, around 79% occurring once. Material for sequencing was PBMCs. All receptors derive from a woman aged 40 to 50 in good health and CMV-seronegative. Each CDR3 is given without its conserved first and last residue. The D gene is left open where the match is weak.

ASRDSGGTYEQY TRBJ2-7 NA TRBV6-6
ASSEPPKRIGEQY TRBJ2-7 NA TRBV25-1
ASSESRNSPLH TRBJ1-6 NA TRBV6-4
ASSSDRGLDGYT TRBJ1-2 TRBD1 TRBV7-2
ASSLAPGSYGYT TRBJ1-2 NA TRBV5-1
ASSSKLAGESYEQY TRBJ2-7 TRBD2 TRBV4-2
ASSPTSGGSHNEQF TRBJ2-1 TRBD2 TRBV5-1
ASSGFRGGETQY TRBJ2-5 NA TRBV6-5
ASIAGRGEKLF TRBJ1-4 NA TRBV6-1
ASSMPGAHGYT TRBJ1-2 NA TRBV19
AISLKTDRGHEQY TRBJ2-7 TRBD1 TRBV10-3
ASSRGTSGQYEQY TRBJ2-7 TRBD2 TRBV4-2
ASSPETRGTGELF TRBJ2-2 NA TRBV7-2
ASSPRSAGEETQY TRBJ2-5 TRBD2 TRBV11-1
ASSVDGSSYNEQF TRBJ2-1 NA TRBV6-4
ASSQVGAATYGYT TRBJ1-2 NA TRBV7-9
ASSLAEGVYNEQF TRBJ2-1 NA TRBV7-3
ASVRDINTEAF TRBJ1-1 NA TRBV12-5
ASRQEAGIAGEKLF TRBJ1-4 NA TRBV7-2
ASSPMGLTDISYEQY TRBJ2-7 NA TRBV28
ASSPMGQMSNEQF TRBJ2-1 TRBD1 TRBV11-3
ASSQGLAGVNTGELF TRBJ2-2 TRBD2 TRBV5-1
ASSIGASGHGTQY TRBJ2-5 NA TRBV19
ASSPPGGPTSLVRQY TRBJ2-7 NA TRBV28
ATRGRGNEQY TRBJ2-7 TRBD1 TRBV5-6
AWSTGQVRSGNTIY TRBJ1-3 NA TRBV30
ASSFGQTYEQY TRBJ2-7 NA TRBV11-2
ASTPPGLAGGYNEQF TRBJ2-1 TRBD2 TRBV19
ASSLKYRNSNQPQH TRBJ1-5 NA TRBV5-6
ASSEGTSGARSYNEQF TRBJ2-1 TRBD2 TRBV25-1
ASRRDKGDEQY TRBJ2-7 NA TRBV6-5
ASKDRGTNTEAF TRBJ1-1 TRBD1 TRBV6-1
ASSVDDSNYGYT TRBJ1-2 NA TRBV9
ASSPQVRGLYNEQF TRBJ2-1 NA TRBV18
ASSPKGTTRNEKLF TRBJ1-4 NA TRBV18
ASSSGQGNYGYT TRBJ1-2 TRBD1 TRBV5-1
ASSQALGLAGGRSYEQY TRBJ2-7 TRBD2 TRBV4-2
ASSLRQGTAF TRBJ1-1 TRBD1 TRBV27
ASSPLGGAGDEQF TRBJ2-1 NA TRBV28
ASSQVVRLAGGPEEQY TRBJ2-5 TRBD2 TRBV4-2
ASSVVPGGSGNTIY TRBJ1-3 NA TRBV9
ASTHSGGLQETQY TRBJ2-5 TRBD2 TRBV7-9
ASSMGQGVNEQF TRBJ2-1 TRBD1 TRBV19
ASSLRVTGDNEQF TRBJ2-1 TRBD1 TRBV27
ASSSTGQGGTEAF TRBJ1-1 TRBD1 TRBV19
SVEHGGWETQY TRBJ2-5 NA TRBV29-1
ASSADRVGTQY TRBJ2-5 TRBD1 TRBV14
ASRAGAETGELF TRBJ2-2 NA TRBV19
ASSVEGSTNEKLF TRBJ1-4 NA TRBV9
ASKDRAGGEQF TRBJ2-1 NA TRBV6-5
SVEDPGDRANYGYT TRBJ1-2 TRBD1 TRBV29-1
ASSLGGRTGELF TRBJ2-2 TRBD2 TRBV7-2
ASNVHSYNEQF TRBJ2-1 NA TRBV28
ASSPTSGRAYEQY TRBJ2-7 TRBD2 TRBV28
ASSQAGTSGRPTDTQY TRBJ2-3 TRBD2 TRBV4-3